Sequencing of this TCR beta chain was carried out in a study of shared clonotypes between healthy human individuals. Produced via immunoSEQ multiplex PCR; TCRdb's table is partial and in-frame only. Of over a million clones in the sample, 70% to 80% are singletons; the top ten hold about 1.5%. The sequence was obtained from a man aged 18 to 30 in good health. The sequenced material came from memory CD4+ T cells sorted from blood. Subset reported: CD45RA-negative fraction.

The CDR3 coding sequence is TGTGCTAGTGGTCCGATCCTGGGACAGGGCGCAGATACGCAGTATTTT. The encoded protein is CASGPILGQGADTQYF. This chain links TRBV12-5 with TRBJ2-3; 9 bases match TRBD1. Trimming took 5 bases from V and 4 from J; bases not matched to a gene: 10. The length of the CDR3 is 16 residues. Germline CDR1 LGHNT, CDR2 FRNRAP.